This T cell receptor (beta chain) is drawn from a study of regulatory T cells in long-lasting Graves disease. The CDR3 covers 14 residues. Germline values: CDR1 ENHRY, CDR2 SYGVKD. V lost 10 bases and J 3 bases, leaving 15 bases between the germline ends. Documented time point: persistent/refractory GD, antithyroid drugs over 5 years with positive TRAb. From RNA extracted from PBMCs, the TCR library was made. American Thyroid Association guidelines served as the basis for diagnosing Graves' disease. Points from the study as a whole: Persistent disease preferred TRBV28, TRBJ1-2 and TRBJ2-5; new disease, TRBV20-1 and TRBJ2-1.

To make TCR beta libraries, researchers used iRepertoire HTBI primers and Arm-PCR of CDR3 regions. One entry per CDR3 protein, called by TCRdb with MiXCR from the multiplex PCR reads. The sample contains 400,000 to 500,000 distinct CDR3 sequences, roughly 21% of which appear only once. This clonotype appeared many times. As yet, its antigen is unknown. Sequences were derived from peripheral blood mononuclear cells (PBMCs), sampled when the disease was refractory, from a patient treated with antithyroid drugs. The chain carries TRBV10-3 and TRBJ2-2; D uncertain. This clonotype was sampled from a female donor with Graves disease. The CDR3 sequence is CASKPRVDTGELFF. The CDR3 DNA sequence: TGTGCCAGCAAGCCCCGGGTGGACACCGGGGAGCTGTTTTTT.